These T cell receptor beta chains were read from a single sample in a study of OX40 agonist ivuxolimab in advanced cancers. TCRdb's copy holds only in-frame clones and misses some; the assay was immunoSEQ multiplex PCR. The sample contains fewer than 30,000 clones, 81% of which appear only once. The sequences come from CD4+ or CD8+ T cells sorted from blood, collected in a trial of the OX40 agonist ivuxolimab. The receptors originated from an adult with an advanced solid tumor such as melanoma, head and neck, liver or kidney cancer. Each CDR3 is given with its conserved first and last residue. Fields, in order: clone size, J gene, V gene, CDR3 protein. Clone size is given for some rows only: seen once, a few or many times, or a class if the clone is expanded.

NA | TRBJ2-1 | TRBV7-9 | CASSGRADEQFF
NA | TRBJ2-5 | TRBV6-5 | CASSYDRAAETQYF
NA | TRBJ2-3 | TRBV9 | CASRSSGGITDTQYF
once | TRBJ2-5 | TRBV7-9 | CASILNRGTQYF
once | TRBJ2-7 | TRBV19 | CASSISGREGYEQYF
few | TRBJ1-6 | TRBV9 | CASSVGGNPYNSPLHF
once | TRBJ2-1 | TRBV7-9 | CASSLGDYREQFF
few | TRBJ2-2 | TRBV7-6 | CASSLTGARTPYTGELFF
few | TRBJ2-7 | TRBV5-1 | CASSPESSYEQYF
NA | TRBJ2-7 | TRBV19 | CASSILGVTYEQYF
NA | TRBJ1-4 | TRBV9 | CASSSNDGRDRGYREKLFF
NA | TRBJ2-7 | TRBV7-6 | CASSRKTSGIPEQYF
NA | TRBJ1-5 | TRBV4-1 | CASSQESTGYQPQHF
NA | TRBJ2-7 | TRBV13 | CASSPRGQGWNEQYF
NA | TRBJ2-3 | TRBV11-3 | CASSLDGATSTDTQYF
NA | TRBJ2-2 | TRBV9 | CASSVKGANTGELFF
NA | TRBJ1-5 | TRBV15 | CATSQQSGGYSNQPQHF
NA | TRBJ1-5 | TRBV5-6 | CASSGGGSQPQHF
NA | TRBJ1-1 | TRBV19 | CASSITVMNTEAFF
NA | TRBJ2-7 | TRBV30 | CAWTGGVTYEQYF
once | TRBJ2-3 | TRBV5-8 | CASSLGTSGSLSDTQYF
NA | TRBJ1-5 | TRBV5-1 | CASSLVGQPNQPQHF
NA | TRBJ2-1 | TRBV5-1 | CARRILAGSYNEQFF
NA | TRBJ2-5 | TRBV5-6 | CASSLTTGYQQETQYF
once | TRBJ2-1 | TRBV19 | CASSIPGQGFNEQFF
NA | TRBJ2-5 | TRBV9 | CASSVTGGHQETQYF
few | TRBJ1-5 | TRBV27 | CASRPKGGVTRQPQHF
NA | TRBJ2-3 | TRBV28 | CASSLEPGAGEDTQYF
NA | TRBJ2-1 | TRBV5-1 | CASSLISGEPYNEQFF
NA | TRBJ1-2 | TRBV4-1 | CASSQDQLGTGGYTF
NA | TRBJ1-5 | TRBV5-1 | CASREGQVNSNQPQHF
NA | TRBJ2-5 | TRBV7-9 | CASSLVSYQETQYF
NA | TRBJ2-7 | TRBV7-9 | CASSSLGRGVKDYEQYF
NA | TRBJ2-7 | TRBV7-9 | CASSWGQEQYF
NA | TRBJ2-7 | TRBV10-3 | CASSEEASGSYEQYF
NA | TRBJ2-1 | TRBV27 | CASSLGTSGYNEQFF
NA | TRBJ2-1 | TRBV7-9 | CASSPRGLAEYNEQFF
NA | TRBJ2-2 | TRBV7-9 | CASRNPGLAGGPHTGELFF
few | TRBJ2-7 | TRBV7-9 | CASSLTSGIYEQYF
NA | TRBJ2-1 | TRBV4-1 | CASSQVAGAEQFF
NA | TRBJ2-1 | TRBV2 | CASSEGSGVLYNEQFF
NA | TRBJ2-3 | TRBV11-3 | CASSLQTSGRPLRTDTQYF
NA | TRBJ1-2 | TRBV11-2 | CASTLGGEFYGYTF
NA | TRBJ1-2 | TRBV19 | CASRLQTGMDYGYTF
NA | TRBJ1-5 | TRBV5-1 | CASRSAINQPQHF
NA | TRBJ1-1 | TRBV4-1 | CASSQASGLNTEAFF
once | TRBJ1-2 | TRBV19 | CASTQGGFFYGYTF
NA | TRBJ2-2 | TRBV2 | CASSEVGDYTGELFF
NA | TRBJ2-1 | TRBV7-9 | CASSLGDEQFF
NA | TRBJ2-7 | TRBV7-9 | CASSYGGLEQYF
NA | TRBJ2-5 | TRBV9 | CASSGGADQETQYF
NA | TRBJ2-7 | TRBV28 | CASSLLYEQYF
NA | TRBJ2-7 | TRBV28 | CASSTGTSGSRYEQYF
NA | TRBJ1-1 | TRBV30 | CAWYIPRAGYAEAFF
few | TRBJ1-6 | TRBV7-6 | CASSLAGGQGAFNSPLHF